Below, 6 T cell receptor beta chains from the same sample are listed, as sequenced in a study of Graves' ophthalmopathy and Graves' hyperthyroidism. The authors amplified TCR beta CDR3 regions, and they did so from RNA transcripts for repertoire sequencing. RT-PCR with HTBI primers came first, then second-round multiplex PCR. TCRdb re-called the multiplex PCR reads through MiXCR, storing one row per CDR3 protein. The sample records 45,000 to 60,000 distinct CDR3 sequences, approximately 47% being singletons. Sequences were obtained from peripheral blood. Receptors originate from an adult woman with Graves' ophthalmopathy.

Sample share makes this clonotype medium-sized. This chain uses TRBV29-1 with TRBJ1-5; no firm D call. CDR3 size: 13 residues. The germline CDR1 and CDR2 sequences are SQVTM and ANQGSEA. The V gene lost 0 bases and the J gene lost 7 bases, with 10 bases spanning the gap. The chain's CDR3 is CSVEEGSGQPQHF. CDR3 bases: TGCAGCGTTGAAGAAGGGAGCGGGCAGCCCCAGCATTTT. The complete variable domain, with remaining parts taken from reference TRBV29-1 and TRBJ1-5, reads SAVISQKPSRDICQRGTSLTIQCQVDSQVTMMFWYRQQPGQSLTLIATANQGSEATYESGFVIDKFPISRPNLTFSTLTVSNMSPEDSSIYLCSVEEGSGQPQHFGDGTRLSIL.

The chain couples TRBV29-1 to TRBJ1-2, with D perhaps matching TRBD1 (6 bases). Trimming cost V 3 bases and J 7 bases, with 18 bases left between them. Germline values: CDR1 SQVTM, CDR2 ANQGSEA. This CDR3 comprises 14 residues. CDR3 sequence: CSVEMGLGGAGYTF. CDR3 DNA sequence: TGCAGCGTTGAGATGGGGCTCGGGGGGGCTGGCTACACCTTC.

About this clonotype: No conserved phenylalanine or tryptophan ends this CDR3, so it is likely a read error. J is TRBJ2-1 and V is TRBV29-1; TRBD2 matches 12 bases. The CDR3 consists of 14 residues. In germline, CDR1 is SQVTM, CDR2 ANQGSEA. V trimming: 7 bases; J trimming: 6 bases; junction bases outside the gene matches: 7. The CDR3 sequence: CSGGLAGTLNEQFL. The CDR3 DNA follows: TGCAGCGGTGGACTAGCGGGAACCCTCAATGAGCAGTTCCTC.

There are many counts of this clonotype. The rearrangement uses TRBV2 and TRBJ2-7, with TRBD1 matching over 7 bases. The trim removed 0 bases at V and 3 bases at J, leaving 8 bases unmatched. This CDR3 comprises 16 residues. CDR1 SNHLY and CDR2 FYNNEI come from the germline V gene. CDR3 DNA: TGTGCCAGCAGTGAAGCGTCTCCGGGACAGATCTACGAGCAGTACTTC. Residues: CASSEASPGQIYEQYF. Together with reference TRBV2 and TRBJ2-7, the CDR3 gives the full variable domain: EPEVTQTPSHQVTQMGQEVILRCVPISNHLYFYWYRQILGQKVEFLVSFYNNEISEKSEIFDDQFSVERPDGSNFTLKIRSTKLEDSAMYFCASSEASPGQIYEQYFGPGTRLTVT.

This clonotype has a count of ten or more. This chain joins TRBV20-1 and TRBJ2-1, with a tentative D call TRBD2 (5 bases). Germline V gene lookup returns CDR1 DFQATT and CDR2 SNEGSKA (reference sequence). Between the trimmed V and J ends, which lost 6 bases and 9 bases, there was a span of 21 bases. This CDR3 region has 14 residues. CDR3 nucleotides: TGCAGTGCAAGGGTTCCTAGCAAAGGAGTTGAGCAGTTCTTC. It translates to CSARVPSKGVEQFF.

The chain is built from TRBV7-2 and TRBJ2-3; TRBD1 matches at 8 bases. Trimming at V came to 6 bases and at J to 5 bases, leaving 4 bases not matched to a gene. Per the germline V gene, CDR1 is SGHTA and CDR2 is FQGNSA. The CDR3 is 13 amino acids. CDR3 protein: CASRADREDTQYF. CDR3 nucleotides: TGTGCCAGCAGGGCGGACAGGGAAGATACGCAGTATTTT.